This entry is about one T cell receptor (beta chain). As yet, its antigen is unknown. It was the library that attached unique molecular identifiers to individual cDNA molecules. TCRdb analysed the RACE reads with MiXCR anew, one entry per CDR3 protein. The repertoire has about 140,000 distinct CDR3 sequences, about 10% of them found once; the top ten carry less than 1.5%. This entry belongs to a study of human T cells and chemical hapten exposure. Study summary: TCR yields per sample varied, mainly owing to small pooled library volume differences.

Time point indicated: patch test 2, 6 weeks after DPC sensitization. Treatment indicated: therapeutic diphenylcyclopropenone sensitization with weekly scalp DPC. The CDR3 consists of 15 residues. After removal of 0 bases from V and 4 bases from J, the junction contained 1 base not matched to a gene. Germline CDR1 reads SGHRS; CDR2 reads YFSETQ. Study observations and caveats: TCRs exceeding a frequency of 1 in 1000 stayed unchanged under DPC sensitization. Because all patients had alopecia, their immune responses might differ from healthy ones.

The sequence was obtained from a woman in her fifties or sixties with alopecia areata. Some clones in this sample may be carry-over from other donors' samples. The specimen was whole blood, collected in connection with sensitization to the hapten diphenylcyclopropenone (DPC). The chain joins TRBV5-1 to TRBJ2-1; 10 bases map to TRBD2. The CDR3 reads CASSLELAGYNEQFF. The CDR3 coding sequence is TGCGCCAGCAGCTTGGAACTAGCGGGGTACAATGAGCAGTTCTTC.